Sequencing of this TCR beta chain was carried out in a study of OX40 agonist ivuxolimab in advanced cancers. Trimming removed 0 bases from V and 3 bases from J; junction bases left unmatched: 12. Germline V gene lookup returns CDR1 SGHDT and CDR2 YYEEEE. The CDR3 spans 18 residues. The repertoire was sequenced with immunoSEQ multiplex PCR; TCRdb's copy has only in-frame clones and lacks some. This sample has about 60,000 clones, with about 83% found just once. Overall study findings and caveats: More expanded clones were seen, on average, in CD8+ T cells than in CD4+. In the 0.1 to 3.0 mg/kg range, CD4+ and CD8+ blood T cells had expanded clonally by week 6. The expanded peripheral T cells' antigen specificity was not determined.

Any history of autoimmune disease or systemic immunosuppression disqualified patients. This clone was seen a few times. Its antigen is not known. The source of this sequence is an adult with an advanced solid tumor such as melanoma, head and neck, liver or kidney cancer. The chain links TRBV5-6 to TRBJ2-7; 10 bases are a match to TRBD2. Sequences were derived from CD4+ or CD8+ T cells sorted from blood, sampled in a trial of the OX40 agonist ivuxolimab. The CDR3 DNA reads TGTGCCAGCAGCTTGGCCAGGGCTAGCGGGGGAGTTCTCTACGAGCAGTACTTC. Translating it yields CASSLARASGGVLYEQYF.